Listed here is a single TCR beta chain. Its antigen is not known. Germline V gives CDR1 SGDLS, CDR2 YYNGEE. CDR3 length: 16 residues. With 0 bases clipped from V and 4 bases from J, the junction kept 10 bases outside the gene matches. These data come from a study of vaccination effects on CD4 cells after COVID-19. At the level of the study: Sample collection from a couple of convalescent patients occurred 16 days and one week before vaccination. Study-level results: Marked contraction was observed in infection-induced and vaccine-induced clones late after vaccination.

Within the ViraFEST assay, antigen-specific CD4+ T cells underwent expansion with viral peptide pools prior to sequencing. Scientists isolated CD4+ T cells after a roughly 9-day culture period ended. Their SARS-CoV-2 infection, verified by PCR, occurred between March and December 2020. Cultivation was performed at two million PBMC per well with around 9.3 IU/ml IL-2 and about 10 ug/ml peptides added. Produced via immunoSEQ multiplex PCR; TCRdb's table is partial and in-frame only. The data contain more than 20,000 clones, 75% to 80% of them singletons. Here the sequenced sample was CD4+ T cells from PBMCs cultured with HCoV-NL63 spike peptides, taken before COVID-19 vaccination. The source is a human donor who had a prior SARS-CoV-2 infection. V and J are TRBV9 and TRBJ2-7, with 7 bases aligning to TRBD1. CDR3 DNA sequence: TGTGCCAGCAGCGTAGAACCCACAGGGGCAGTATACGAGCAGTACTTC. Residues: CASSVEPTGAVYEQYF.